The next 28 T cell receptor beta chains were all read from a single sample in a study of T cell responses to AZD1222 COVID-19 vaccine. Sequenced by immunoSEQ multiplex PCR; TCRdb stores in-frame clones only, minus some. The data contain 80,000 or so clones, around four fifths of them seen just once; the ten biggest clones take up approximately 2.8%. The input for sequencing was peripheral blood, taken on day 0 of AZD1222 vaccination. Receptors were obtained from an adult in good health.

The gene calls are TRBV6-5 and TRBJ1-5; tentatively, D is TRBD1 (5 bases). This CDR3 is 14 amino acids long. The ends were cut back, 6 bases at V and 0 bases at J, with 9 bases in the middle. Germline V gene sequence: CDR1 MNHEY, CDR2 SVGAGI. The CDR3 is CASSRDSSNQPQHF. In nucleotides, the CDR3 is TGTGCCAGCAGCCGTGACAGTAGCAATCAGCCCCAGCATTTT.

This chain joins TRBV6-2 or TRBV6-3 and TRBJ1-4; tentative D call: TRBD1 (6 bases). Germline V gene sequence: CDR1 MNHEY, CDR2 SVGEGT. Deletions cut 5 bases from V and 7 bases from J, with 17 bases between. The CDR3 extends over 15 amino acids. The CDR3 nucleotides read TGTGCCAGCAGTACCTCAGGACAAGGGGGTGAAAAACTGTTTTTT. Its translation: CASSTSGQGGEKLFF.

The chain combines TRBV5-1 with TRBJ1-4; 10 bases match TRBD1. V dropped 4 bases and J dropped 8; count of bases not matched to a gene: 8. The CDR3 extends over 15 amino acids. CDR1 and CDR2 from the germline V gene are SGHRS and YFSETQ. CDR3 nucleotides: TGCGCCAGCAGCCCGGCCGGGACAGGGGACGAAAAACTGTTTTTT. Residues: CASSPAGTGDEKLFF.

The V call is TRBV15, the J call TRBJ1-1; no reliable D call. V gave up 3 bases and J gave up 8 bases, with 10 bases separating them. The CDR3 sequence is 12 residues long. CDR1 LNHNV and CDR2 YYDKDF come from the germline V gene (reference sequence). CDR3 sequence (DNA): TGTGCCACCAGCAGTGTCAGCCTCGAAGCTTTCTTT. It encodes CATSSVSLEAFF.

V and J are TRBV6-1 and TRBJ1-6; D perhaps matches TRBD1 (6 bases). In germline, CDR1 is MNHNS, CDR2 SASEGT. V dropped 4 bases and J dropped 0 bases, with 16 bases sitting between them. The CDR3 sequence is 18 residues long. DNA for the CDR3: TGTGCCAGCAGTGGACCACAGGGCGTAGGCTCCTATAATTCACCCCTCCACTTT. Its protein is CASSGPQGVGSYNSPLHF.

The rearrangement joins TRBV9 to TRBJ2-7; no clear D. Trimming removed 4 bases at V and 6 bases at J, with 11 bases between. Germline lookup yields CDR1 SGDLS and CDR2 YYNGEE. This CDR3 contains 12 residues. The DNA of the CDR3 is TGTGCCAGCAGCAAGCCCCCAGGCGAGCAGTACTTC. Protein: CASSKPPGEQYF.

This clone came up once. The gene calls are TRBV6-5 and TRBJ2-7; D unresolved. Trimming cost V 7 bases and J 2 bases, with 6 bases left between them. Germline assignment: CDR1 MNHEY and CDR2 SVGAGI. The CDR3 runs to 11 residues. The CDR3 bases are TGTGCCAGCAATGGGCCCTACGAGCAGTACTTC. Amino acid sequence: CASNGPYEQYF.

The V call is TRBV2, the J call TRBJ1-2, with D uncertain. With 0 bases removed from V and 8 bases from J, the gap between germline ends came to 16 bases. CDR1 is SNHLY, CDR2 FYNNEI, per germline. CDR3 length equals 15 residues. The CDR3, as DNA: TGTGCCAGCAGTGAAGCGCTTGGGCAGGTCTACGGCTACACCTTC. Translation gives CASSEALGQVYGYTF.

The chain has TRBV5-6 and TRBJ1-5; D gene unclear. The V end was cut by 0 bases, the J end by 1 base, with 14 bases between. Germline CDR1 is SGHDT and CDR2 is YYEEEE. The CDR3 covers 17 residues. The CDR3 DNA reads as TGTGCCAGCAGCTTGGCGGCTGCATTTCGGAGCAATCAGCCCCAGCATTTT. Translation: CASSLAAAFRSNQPQHF.

The V and J genes are TRBV21-1 and TRBJ1-1; the table's TRBD1 call for D was not verified on the DNA. TRBV21-1 is a pseudogene locus. The CDR3 has 19 residues. CDR3 DNA sequence: TGTGCCAGCAGCAACCCTCGTGGGACAGGACAAGGAGAGAACACTGAAGCTTTCTTT. This encodes CASSNPRGTGQGENTEAFF.

This chain connects TRBV4-3 to TRBJ2-5, with TRBD1 matching over 8 bases. Germline V gene data show CDR1 as LGHNA and CDR2 as YSLEER. This CDR3 is built from 15 residues. Trimming took 4 bases from V and 2 from J; bases not matched to a gene: 6. The CDR3 sequence is CASSRDRGDQETQYF. For the CDR3, the DNA is TGCGCCAGCAGCCGTGACAGGGGAGATCAAGAGACCCAGTACTTC.

V usage is TRBV4-3 and J usage is TRBJ2-7; 7 bases agree with TRBD1. Unmatched junction bases numbered 17, after V lost 2 bases and J lost 1 base. Per germline, CDR1 LGHNA and CDR2 YSLEER. The CDR3 covers 19 residues. CDR3 region: CASSQRAGTDGYLSYEQYF. DNA for the CDR3: TGCGCCAGCAGCCAACGCGCCGGGACAGACGGATACTTATCCTACGAGCAGTACTTC.

The CDR3: CASSFSLGGSDTQYF. CDR3 DNA: TGCGCCAGCAGCTTTTCACTCGGGGGGTCAGATACGCAGTATTTT. The J gene is TRBJ2-3, the V gene TRBV5-1; 7 positions match TRBD2. Germline CDR1 and CDR2: SGHRS and YFSETQ. The CDR3 is made up of 15 amino acids. With 2 bases clipped from V and 4 bases from J, the junction kept 7 bases outside the gene matches.

CDR3 coding DNA: TGTGCCAGCAGTTCCCCTCGGACTAGCGGAGAACTCTACAATGAGCAGTTCTTC. It is translated as CASSSPRTSGELYNEQFF. The chain links TRBV6-2 or TRBV6-3 to TRBJ2-1; 10 bases match TRBD2. Germline CDR1 is MNHEY and CDR2 is SVGEGT. Trimming cost V 4 bases and J 3 bases; bases outside gene matches: 12. This CDR3 region has 18 residues.

The chain links TRBV10-3 to TRBJ1-3; tentatively, D is TRBD1 (6 bases). V was pared by 6 bases and J by 0 bases, with 12 bases between. Germline V CDR1 and CDR2: ENHRY, SYGVKD. The length of the CDR3 is 15 residues. DNA for the CDR3: TGTGCCATCAGGCCTACAGGGAGCTCTGGAAACACCATATATTTT. Residues: CAIRPTGSSGNTIYF.

V and J are TRBV5-4 and TRBJ2-1; D remains unclear. Germline assignment: CDR1 SGHNT and CDR2 YYREEE (reference sequence). V gave up 4 bases and J gave up 8 bases, with 25 bases separating them. This CDR3 contains 17 residues. CDR3 nucleotides: TGTGCCAGCAGCCCCCCATATGGCAGTAAATACCGGGATGAGCAGTTCTTC. Its translation is CASSPPYGSKYRDEQFF.

This rearrangement joins TRBV7-8 to TRBJ1-1, with D possibly matching TRBD1 (5 bases). CDR3 size: 12 residues. Germline CDR1 and CDR2: SGHVS and FQNEAQ. The V end lost 5 bases, the J end lost 6 bases, and 10 bases lay between the germline ends. This chain's CDR3 is CASSHWGAEAFF. The CDR3 DNA sequence: TGTGCCAGCAGCCACTGGGGGGCTGAAGCTTTCTTT.

V gene TRBV7-2 combines with J gene TRBJ1-5, with a possible D match to TRBD1 (5 bases). The germline CDR1 and CDR2 sequences are SGHTA and FQGNSA. The CDR3 has 15 residues. V was cut by 1 base and J by 2 bases, with 9 bases left in between. CDR3 sequence (DNA): TGTGCCAGCAGCTTAGACAGGACCCGCAATCAGCCCCAGCATTTT. It is translated as CASSLDRTRNQPQHF.

This clone has only a few counts. The CDR3 bases are TGTGCCATCAAATTAGACCCGAGGACTCTCGCTGAAGCTTTCTTT. This codes for CAIKLDPRTLAEAFF. This chain links TRBV10-3 with TRBJ1-1; D uncertain. The CDR3 loop spans 15 amino acids. V lost 7 bases, J lost 6 bases, and 21 bases lay in between. In germline, CDR1 is ENHRY, CDR2 SYGVKD.

The chain couples TRBV12-3 or TRBV12-4 to TRBJ1-1; TRBD1 is a possible D gene (5 bases). The CDR3 spans 11 residues. V was trimmed by 8 bases and J by 4 bases, leaving 8 bases between them. The CDR3 loop reads CASGAGTEAFF. In DNA form, the CDR3 reads TGTGCCAGCGGGGCGGGCACTGAAGCTTTCTTT.

The chain uses TRBV29-1 and TRBJ1-5, with 8 bases fitting TRBD1. The CDR3 is made up of 13 amino acids. Germline assignment: CDR1 SQVTM and CDR2 ANQGSEA. The junction had 1 base not matched to a gene; V was cut back by 6 bases and J by 0 bases. CDR3 sequence (DNA): TGCAGCGTAGGACAGGGTAGCAATCAGCCCCAGCATTTT. Protein product: CSVGQGSNQPQHF.

The chain uses TRBV27 and TRBJ1-1; 8 bases line up with TRBD1. The CDR3 extends over 14 amino acids. Germline V gene sequence: CDR1 MNHEY, CDR2 SMNVEV (reference sequence). Trimming took 6 bases from V and 4 from J; bases not matched to a gene: 7. The CDR3 nucleotides read TGTGCCAGCAGCTGGGGACAGGCGGGCACTGAAGCTTTCTTT. Its protein is CASSWGQAGTEAFF.

This rearrangement joins TRBV7-8 to TRBJ2-2, with 10 bases lining up with TRBD1. The CDR3 sequence is 16 residues long. V gave up 5 bases and J gave up 8 bases; unmatched junction bases: 11. Per the germline V gene, CDR1 is SGHVS and CDR2 is FQNEAQ. CDR3 sequence: CASSLPRQGAGGELFF. In nucleotides, the CDR3 is TGTGCCAGCAGCCTTCCTCGACAGGGGGCAGGAGGGGAGCTGTTTTTT.

The CDR3 nucleotides read TGTGCCAGCAGTGAAGACTATCTAGATACGCAGTATTTT. Amino acid sequence: CASSEDYLDTQYF. The chain recombines TRBV2 with TRBJ2-3; D remains unclear. V gave up 1 base and J gave up 5 bases, with 7 bases separating them. This CDR3 region has 13 residues. Germline CDR1 and CDR2: SNHLY and FYNNEI.

The chain has TRBV2 and TRBJ1-5, with 9 bases fitting TRBD1. V gave up 5 bases and J gave up 7 bases; unmatched junction bases: 6. This CDR3 has 14 residues. Germline loops: CDR1 SNHLY, CDR2 FYNNEI. The CDR3 here is CASSWTGVAQPQHF. In DNA, the CDR3 is TGTGCCAGCAGTTGGACAGGGGTGGCCCAGCCCCAGCATTTT.

J is TRBJ1-1 and V is TRBV30; D gene ambiguous. The CDR3 has 13 amino acids. Germline CDR1 reads GTSNPN; CDR2 reads SVGIG (reference sequence). Deletions cut 3 bases from V and 3 bases from J, with 11 bases between. CDR3 bases: TGTGCCTGGAGGAAGGGTTGGGACACTGAAGCTTTCTTT. Its protein is CAWRKGWDTEAFF. Variable domain in full (rest from reference TRBV30 and TRBJ1-1): SQTIHQWPATLVQPVGSPLSLECTVEGTSNPNLYWYRQAAGRGLQLLFYSVGIGQISSEVPQNLSASRPQDRQFILSSKKLLLSDSGFYLCAWRKGWDTEAFFGQGTRLTVV.

The chain links TRBV12-3 or TRBV12-4 to TRBJ1-6; D possibly corresponds to TRBD1 (6 bases). The CDR3 length is 12 residues. Trimming pared 11 bases from V and 13 bases from J, leaving 18 bases between. For the CDR3, the DNA is TGTGCCGGCCGGCGGGGGGGCGGCCCCCTCCACTTT. This translates into CAGRRGGGPLHF.

A note on this clone: Other DNA sequences in this specimen translate into the identical CDR3. The chain links TRBV11-2 to TRBJ2-2, with D maybe TRBD2 (6 bases). The CDR3 loop spans 14 amino acids. The germline CDR1 and CDR2 sequences are SGHAT and FQNNGV. V was trimmed by 5 bases and J by 2 bases, leaving 9 bases between them. CDR3 DNA sequence: TGTGCCAGCAGCCGGAGGGGAAACACCGGGGAGCTGTTTTTT. Encoded protein: CASSRRGNTGELFF.